This T cell receptor beta chain was identified in a study of blood T cell repertoires in COVID-19. Study-level information: Samples of COVID-19 (acute and convalescent) were obtained from the United States, Italy and Spain. The cDNA or gDNA used as material had been derived from T cells, B-cell-depleted T cells, or PBMCs.

This clone was observed a single time. Per the original data handling: Reference gene primer amplification in the assay estimated nucleated cell counts. Produced via immunoSEQ multiplex PCR; TCRdb's table is partial and in-frame only. The DNA was the basis for D and trimming; V, J and clone size are from that table. The sample lists about 54,000 clones, 80% to 90% occurring once. The CDR3 length is 17 residues. The V gene's germline CDR1 is SGDLS and CDR2 YYNGEE. After removal of 0 bases from V and 2 bases from J, the junction contained 8 bases not matched to a gene. This receptor was taken from a human donor in a cohort sampled during active COVID-19. The chain couples TRBV9 to TRBJ2-3, with 8 nucleotides matching TRBD2. The sequencing input was peripheral blood. The CDR3 loop reads CASSVESSGGITDTQYF. The CDR3, as DNA: TGTGCCAGCAGCGTAGAATCGAGCGGGGGAATCACAGATACGCAGTATTTT.